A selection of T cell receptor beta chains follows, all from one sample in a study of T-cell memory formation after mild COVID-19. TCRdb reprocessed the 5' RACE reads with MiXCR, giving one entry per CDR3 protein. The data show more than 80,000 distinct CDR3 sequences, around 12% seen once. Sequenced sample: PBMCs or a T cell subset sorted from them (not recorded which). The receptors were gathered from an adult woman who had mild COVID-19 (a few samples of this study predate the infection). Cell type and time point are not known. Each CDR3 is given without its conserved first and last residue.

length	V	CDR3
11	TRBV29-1	SAETSGRETQY
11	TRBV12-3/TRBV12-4	ASSPPGNYGYT
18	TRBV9	ASSAYLGTSGGSSYNEQF
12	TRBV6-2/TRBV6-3	ASSLDRVGHEQY
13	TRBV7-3	ASSLNSGPKETQY
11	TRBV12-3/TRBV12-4	ASRTSGYNEQF
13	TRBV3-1	ASSHGLAGDDEQF
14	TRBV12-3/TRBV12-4	ASSSPQKDSYNEQF
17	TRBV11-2	ASSLVGGLGRGSYNEQF
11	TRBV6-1	ITQQGEAYEQY
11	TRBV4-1	ASSLSTAYEQY
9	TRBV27	ASMNWDTQY
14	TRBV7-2	ASSLPGQNIYNEQF
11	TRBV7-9	ASSYRGGGEQY
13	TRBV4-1	ASSLAGQGGQPQH
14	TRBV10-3	ASRDTSGGAPYEQY
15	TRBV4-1	ASSHPGGDRGKYGYT
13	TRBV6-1	AASSYLGSYNEQF
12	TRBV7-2	ASSLAFDSYEQY
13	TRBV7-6	ASSLGQGDLYEQY
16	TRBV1	TSSQDQSSGRDTGELF
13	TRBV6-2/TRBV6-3	ASSYLGTGEGEQY
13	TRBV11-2	ASSPTPTGAETQY
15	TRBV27	ASSPVLAGSSYNEQF
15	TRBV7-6	ASSLDPGALNTGELF
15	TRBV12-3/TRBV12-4	ASSLRAAIPGTYGYT
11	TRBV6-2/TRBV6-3	ASSYSYYNEQF
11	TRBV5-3	ARSHYLLDTQY
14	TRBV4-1	ASSQTIAGGTDTQY
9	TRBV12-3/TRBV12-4	ASSFREEQF
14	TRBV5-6	ASSLRTSGYEETQY
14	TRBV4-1	ASSQGGDRANGEAF
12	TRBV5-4	ASSLEKSRYEQY
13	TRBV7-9	ASSIPSGSHHEQY
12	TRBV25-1	ASSGGTANYGYT
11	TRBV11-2	ASSLGRSYEQY
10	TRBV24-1	ATSVSYNEQF
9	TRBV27	ASGFNQPQH
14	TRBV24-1	ATSEGLAGVKETQY
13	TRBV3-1	ASSQDGGSNQPQH
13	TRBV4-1	ASSQDPGTINEQY
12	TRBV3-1	ASSVRDLGDTQY
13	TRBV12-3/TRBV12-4	ASSGGTGTNTEAF
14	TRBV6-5	ASSPTPGQGMDTQY
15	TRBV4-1	ASSDGQGNEWRNTIY
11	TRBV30	AWSVGGQYGYT
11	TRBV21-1	ASGPFSPGSCF
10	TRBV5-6	ASTLTGDEQF
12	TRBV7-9	ASSLVVSPDTQY
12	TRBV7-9	ASSSGLDPYEQY
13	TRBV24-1	ATSDKTGYYNEQF
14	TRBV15	ATSRDYGGAYNEQF